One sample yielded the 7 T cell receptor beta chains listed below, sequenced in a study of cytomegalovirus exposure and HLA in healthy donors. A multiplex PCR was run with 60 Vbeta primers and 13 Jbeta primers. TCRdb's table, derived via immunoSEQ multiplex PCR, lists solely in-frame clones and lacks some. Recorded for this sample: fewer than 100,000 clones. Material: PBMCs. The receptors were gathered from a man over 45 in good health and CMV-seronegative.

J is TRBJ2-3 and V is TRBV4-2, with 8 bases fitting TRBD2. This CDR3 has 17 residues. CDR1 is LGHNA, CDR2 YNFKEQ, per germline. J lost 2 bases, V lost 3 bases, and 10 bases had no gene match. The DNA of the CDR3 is TGTGCCAGCAGCCATGGGCGGGGGGATAAATACACAGATACGCAGTATTTT. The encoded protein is CASSHGRGDKYTDTQYF.

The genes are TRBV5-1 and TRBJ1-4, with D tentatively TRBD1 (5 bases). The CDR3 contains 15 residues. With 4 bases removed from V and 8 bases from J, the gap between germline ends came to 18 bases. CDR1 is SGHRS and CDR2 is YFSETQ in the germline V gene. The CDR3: CASSPMGGANEKLFF. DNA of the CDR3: TGCGCCAGCAGCCCGATGGGAGGGGCAAACGAAAAACTGTTTTTT.

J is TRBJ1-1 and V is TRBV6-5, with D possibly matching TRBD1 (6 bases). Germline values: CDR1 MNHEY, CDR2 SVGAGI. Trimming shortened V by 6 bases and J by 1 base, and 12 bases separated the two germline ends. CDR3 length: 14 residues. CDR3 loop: CASRTTGSNTEAFF. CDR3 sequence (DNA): TGTGCCAGCAGAACCACAGGGTCGAACACTGAAGCTTTCTTT.

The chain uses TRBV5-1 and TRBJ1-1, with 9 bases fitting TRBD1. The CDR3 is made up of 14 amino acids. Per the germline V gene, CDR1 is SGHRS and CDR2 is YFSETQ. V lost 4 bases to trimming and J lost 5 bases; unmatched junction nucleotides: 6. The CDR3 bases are TGCGCCAGCAGCCCGGACAGGGGAGGGACTGAAGCTTTCTTT. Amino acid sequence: CASSPDRGGTEAFF.

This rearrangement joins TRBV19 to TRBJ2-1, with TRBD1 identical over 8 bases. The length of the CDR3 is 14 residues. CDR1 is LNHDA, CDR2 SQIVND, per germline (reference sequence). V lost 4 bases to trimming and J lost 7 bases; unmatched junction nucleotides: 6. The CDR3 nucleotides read TGTGCCAGTAGTACCGGGACAGGATCTAATGAGCAGTTCTTC. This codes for CASSTGTGSNEQFF.

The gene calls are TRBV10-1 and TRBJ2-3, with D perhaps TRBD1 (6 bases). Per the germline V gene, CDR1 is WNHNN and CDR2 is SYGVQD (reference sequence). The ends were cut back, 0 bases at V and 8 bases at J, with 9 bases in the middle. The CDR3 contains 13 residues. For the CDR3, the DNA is TGCGCCAGCAGTGAGTCCTCAGGGGCTACGCAGTATTTT. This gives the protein CASSESSGATQYF.

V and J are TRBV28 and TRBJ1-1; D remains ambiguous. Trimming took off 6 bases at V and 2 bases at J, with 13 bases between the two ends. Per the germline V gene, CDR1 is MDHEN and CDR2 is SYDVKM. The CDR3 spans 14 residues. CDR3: CASRSIRSNTEAFF. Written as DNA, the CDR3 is TGTGCCAGCAGGAGCATTCGATCTAACACTGAAGCTTTCTTT. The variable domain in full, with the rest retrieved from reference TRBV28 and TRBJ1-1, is DVKVTQSSRYLVKRTGEKVFLECVQDMDHENMFWYRQDPGLGLRLIYFSYDVKMKEKGDIPEGYSVSREKKERFSLILESASTNQTSMYLCASRSIRSNTEAFFGQGTRLTVV.